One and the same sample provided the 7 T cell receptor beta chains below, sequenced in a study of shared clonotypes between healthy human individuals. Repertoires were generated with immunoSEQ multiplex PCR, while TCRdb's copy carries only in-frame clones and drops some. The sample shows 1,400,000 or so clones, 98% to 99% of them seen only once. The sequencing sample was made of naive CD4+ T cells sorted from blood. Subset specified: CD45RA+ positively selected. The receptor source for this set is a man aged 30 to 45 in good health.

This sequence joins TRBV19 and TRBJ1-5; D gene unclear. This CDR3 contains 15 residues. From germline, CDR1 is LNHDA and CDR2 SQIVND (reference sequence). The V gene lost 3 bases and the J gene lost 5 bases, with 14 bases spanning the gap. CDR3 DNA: TGTGCCAGTAGTATCTTAGGGAGCGGGTATCAGCCCCAGCATTTT. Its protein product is CASSILGSGYQPQHF.

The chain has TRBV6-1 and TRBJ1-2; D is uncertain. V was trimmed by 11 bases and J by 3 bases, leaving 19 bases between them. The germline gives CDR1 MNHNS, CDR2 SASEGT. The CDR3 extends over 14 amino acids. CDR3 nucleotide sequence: TGTGCCGTTGGTACAAAAAGGGCCGACTATGGCTACACCTTC. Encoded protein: CAVGTKRADYGYTF.

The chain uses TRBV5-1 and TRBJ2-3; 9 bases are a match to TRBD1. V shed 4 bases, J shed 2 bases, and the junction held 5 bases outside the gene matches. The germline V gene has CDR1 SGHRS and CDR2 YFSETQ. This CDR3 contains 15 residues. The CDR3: CASSMGQGLTDTQYF. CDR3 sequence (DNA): TGCGCCAGCAGCATGGGACAGGGCCTCACAGATACGCAGTATTTT.

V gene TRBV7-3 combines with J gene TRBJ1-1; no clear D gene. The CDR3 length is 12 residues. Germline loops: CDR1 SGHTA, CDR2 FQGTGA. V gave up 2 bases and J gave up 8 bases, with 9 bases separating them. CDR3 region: CASSLVVGEAFF. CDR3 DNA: TGTGCCAGCAGCTTAGTCGTGGGGGAAGCTTTCTTT.

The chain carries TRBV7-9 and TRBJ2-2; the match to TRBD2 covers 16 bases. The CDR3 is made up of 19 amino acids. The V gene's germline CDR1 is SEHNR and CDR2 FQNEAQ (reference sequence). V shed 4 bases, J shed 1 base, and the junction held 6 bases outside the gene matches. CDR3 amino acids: CASSSGTSGRVGNTGELFF. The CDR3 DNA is TGTGCCAGCAGCTCCGGGACTAGCGGGAGGGTCGGGAACACCGGGGAGCTGTTTTTT.

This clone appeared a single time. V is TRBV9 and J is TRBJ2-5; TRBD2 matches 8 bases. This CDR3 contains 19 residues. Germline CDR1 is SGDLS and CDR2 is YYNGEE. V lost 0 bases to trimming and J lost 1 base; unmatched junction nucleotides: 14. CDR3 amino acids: CASSVGSLAGALGQETQYF. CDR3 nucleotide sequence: TGTGCCAGCAGCGTAGGTTCCCTAGCGGGTGCTTTAGGCCAAGAGACCCAGTACTTC. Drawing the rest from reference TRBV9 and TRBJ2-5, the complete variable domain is DSGVTQTPKHLITATGQRVTLRCSPRSGDLSVYWYQQSLDQGLQFLIQYYNGEERAKGNILERFSAQQFPDLHSELNLSSLELGDSALYFCASSVGSLAGALGQETQYFGPGTRLLVL.

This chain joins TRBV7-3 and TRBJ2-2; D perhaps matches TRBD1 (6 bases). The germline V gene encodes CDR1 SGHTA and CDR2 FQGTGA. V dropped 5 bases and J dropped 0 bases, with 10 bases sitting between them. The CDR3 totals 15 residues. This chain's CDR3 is CASSPQGTNTGELFF. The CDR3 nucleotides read TGTGCCAGCAGCCCCCAGGGGACGAACACCGGGGAGCTGTTTTTT. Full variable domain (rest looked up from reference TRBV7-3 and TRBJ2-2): GAGVSQTPSNKVTEKGKYVELRCDPISGHTALYWYRQSLGQGPEFLIYFQGTGAADDSGLPNDRFFAVRPEGSVSTLKIQRTERGDSAVYLCASSPQGTNTGELFFGEGSRLTVL.